The 21 T cell receptor beta chains reported below all come from one sample, sequenced in a study of blood T cell repertoires in COVID-19. The repertoire was sequenced with immunoSEQ multiplex PCR; TCRdb's copy has only in-frame clones and lacks some. The sample carries more than 65,000 clones, roughly four fifths recorded once. The sequenced sample was peripheral blood. These receptors were obtained from a woman older than 75 with acute or convalescent COVID-19.

The chain combines TRBV24-1 with TRBJ2-3; TRBD1 matches at 12 bases. The CDR3 has 15 residues. Unmatched junction bases numbered 4, after V lost 5 bases and J lost 5 bases. Germline V gives CDR1 KGHDR, CDR2 SFDVKD. The CDR3 reads CATSVGQGAGDTQYF. CDR3 sequence (DNA): TGTGCCACCAGTGTGGGACAGGGGGCCGGAGATACGCAGTATTTT.

This clone was counted once. This chain joins TRBV5-1 and TRBJ2-1; D gene unclear. CDR1 and CDR2 from the germline V gene are SGHRS and YFSETQ. The CDR3 has 16 residues. V lost 4 bases and J lost 6, with 20 bases in between. This chain's CDR3 is CASSPVIRQGFNEQFF. CDR3 sequence (DNA): TGCGCCAGCAGCCCAGTGATACGACAAGGTTTCAATGAGCAGTTCTTC.

The rearrangement links TRBV5-5 to TRBJ2-5, with 16 bases fitting TRBD2. CDR3 length: 19 amino acids. Germline V gene lookup returns CDR1 SGHKS and CDR2 YYEKEE (reference sequence). V was clipped by 4 bases and J by 5 bases; unmatched bases: 14. Written as DNA, the CDR3 is TGTGCCAGCAGCGTCTCTGCCGGGACTAGCGGGGGGGTCGGTGAGACCCAGTACTTC. It yields the protein CASSVSAGTSGGVGETQYF.

The gene calls are TRBV19 and TRBJ1-3, with a tentative D call TRBD1 (6 bases). The V and J ends lost 8 bases and 4 bases respectively, with 12 bases between them. The CDR3 contains 13 residues. Germline loops: CDR1 LNHDA, CDR2 SQIVND (reference sequence). CDR3 in DNA: TGTGCCAGTTCTGCGGACAGCGGAAACACCATATATTTT. Translated: CASSADSGNTIYF.

The CDR3 spells CASSYGQGFYNSPLHF. The CDR3 nucleotides are TGTGCCAGCAGCTACGGACAGGGGTTCTATAATTCACCCCTCCACTTT. The chain recombines TRBV7-9 with TRBJ1-6, with TRBD1 matching 9 bases. Germline V gene data show CDR1 as SEHNR and CDR2 as FQNEAQ (reference sequence). J gave up 3 bases and V 4 bases, and 4 bases lay outside the gene matches. CDR3 size: 16 residues.

V and J are TRBV2 and TRBJ1-1; D unresolved. This CDR3 spans 15 amino acids. V lost 5 bases and J lost 5, with 18 bases in between. Germline loops: CDR1 SNHLY, CDR2 FYNNEI. CDR3 DNA: TGTGCCAGCAGTATTGAAACGGCGGCGAGGACTGAAGCTTTCTTT. It specifies CASSIETAARTEAFF.

The rearrangement links TRBV7-9 to TRBJ1-5, with 9 positions matching TRBD1. Germline V lookup: CDR1 SEHNR, CDR2 FQNEAQ (reference sequence). Trimming at V came to 5 bases and at J to 4 bases, leaving 6 bases not matched to a gene. CDR3 length: 15 residues. The CDR3 DNA reads TGTGCCAGCAGCGGTCCTGGGACAGGGAATCAGCCCCAGCATTTT. Amino acids: CASSGPGTGNQPQHF.

The chain links TRBV18 to TRBJ2-5, with 8 bases fitting TRBD1. CDR3 length: 14 amino acids. The junction had 4 bases not matched to a gene; V was cut back by 5 bases and J by 2 bases. Germline CDR1 is KGHSH and CDR2 is LQKENI. The DNA of the CDR3 is TGTGCCAGCTCAGCCGACAGGGGTCAAGAGACCCAGTACTTC. Its translation: CASSADRGQETQYF.

The chain employs TRBV5-6 and TRBJ2-7; D remains unclear. Trimming took off 2 bases at V and 3 bases at J, with 12 bases between the two ends. The CDR3 is 14 amino acids. Germline V lookup: CDR1 SGHDT, CDR2 YYEEEE. This chain's CDR3 is CASSLLQKDYEQYF. CDR3 sequence (DNA): TGTGCCAGCAGCTTATTACAGAAGGACTACGAGCAGTACTTC.

The chain uses TRBV30 and TRBJ2-5; tentatively, D is TRBD2 (6 bases). Germline CDR1 reads GTSNPN; CDR2 reads SVGIG (reference sequence). The V end was cut by 4 bases, the J end by 7 bases, with 13 bases between. This CDR3 region has 12 residues. CDR3 nucleotide sequence: TGTGCCTGGAAACCCCCGGGAGCGACCCAGTACTTC. Translation: CAWKPPGATQYF.

V and J are TRBV5-1 and TRBJ2-1, with 7 nucleotides matching TRBD2. V shed 4 bases, J shed 6 bases, and the junction held 13 bases outside the gene matches. CDR1 and CDR2 (germline): SGHRS, YFSETQ. The CDR3 runs to 16 residues. CDR3: CASSLSAGLVRNEQFF. The CDR3 DNA follows: TGCGCCAGCAGCCTCTCGGCAGGACTAGTCCGCAATGAGCAGTTCTTC.

The V call is TRBV5-1, the J call TRBJ1-2, with 8 bases identical to TRBD1. CDR3 length: 15 amino acids. V was clipped by 0 bases and J by 4 bases; unmatched bases: 5. Germline CDR1 reads SGHRS; CDR2 reads YFSETQ. The DNA for the CDR3 is TGCGCCAGCAGCTTGGAAACAGGGGGACCCTATGGCTACACCTTC. Amino acid sequence: CASSLETGGPYGYTF.

This clone was recorded only once. The chain employs TRBV18 and TRBJ2-7, with 8 bases that match TRBD1. V shed 4 bases and J 3 bases; nucleotides not matched to a gene: 5. Germline V gene data show CDR1 as KGHSH and CDR2 as LQKENI. The CDR3 runs to 14 residues. CDR3 DNA: TGTGCCAGCTCACAAACAGGGGGAGACTACGAGCAGTACTTC. This translates into CASSQTGGDYEQYF.

This clone was observed a single time. This chain joins TRBV19 and TRBJ2-2; the match to TRBD2 covers 11 bases. The germline V gene has CDR1 LNHDA and CDR2 SQIVND (reference sequence). J was trimmed by 2 bases and V by 2 bases; bases with no gene match: 7. The CDR3 has 18 residues. The DNA of the CDR3 is TGTGCCAGTAGTATAATAACTAGCGGGGGACCAAACACCGGGGAGCTGTTTTTT. Translation gives CASSIITSGGPNTGELFF.

The chain has TRBV5-1 and TRBJ2-1; D perhaps matches TRBD2 (6 bases). This CDR3 has 17 amino acids. CDR1 is SGHRS, CDR2 YFSETQ, per germline. V lost 2 bases to trimming and J lost 3 bases, with 18 bases between them. The CDR3 DNA sequence: TGCGCCAGCAGCTTTGGCTATGCCGGGACTCGCTACAATGAGCAGTTCTTC. Encoded protein: CASSFGYAGTRYNEQFF.

The chain is built from TRBV5-3 and TRBJ2-7; D remains unclear. TRBV5-3 is flagged as an ORF with uncertain function. Trimming took off 3 bases at V and 3 bases at J, with 16 bases between the two ends. The CDR3 spans 15 residues. CDR3 sequence: CARSSTGRTHYEQYF. The CDR3 coding sequence is TGTGCCAGAAGCTCGACGGGTCGTACCCACTACGAGCAGTACTTC.

The chain is built from TRBV19 and TRBJ1-6; 11 bases map to TRBD1. The trim removed 5 bases at V and 9 bases at J, leaving 3 bases unmatched. The CDR3 totals 14 residues. Germline V gene data show CDR1 as LNHDA and CDR2 as SQIVND (reference sequence). As DNA, the CDR3 is TGTGCCAGTAGTTCCGGGACAGGGGGTTCACCCCTCCACTTT. It codes for CASSSGTGGSPLHF.

CDR3 nucleotide sequence: TGTGCCAGCAGCCTAACCGGGCGGGAGGCTTTCTTT. This encodes CASSLTGREAFF. The rearrangement links TRBV7-9 to TRBJ1-1, with no clear D. This CDR3 contains 12 residues. Germline values: CDR1 SEHNR, CDR2 FQNEAQ (reference sequence). V gave up 5 bases and J gave up 11 bases, with 15 bases separating them.

CDR3 in DNA: TGTGCCAGCACCTTCGACAGATACAACACTGAAGCTTTCTTT. The encoded protein is CASTFDRYNTEAFF. The chain employs TRBV2 and TRBJ1-1; a possible D gene is TRBD1 (5 bases). Germline CDR1 and CDR2: SNHLY and FYNNEI. The CDR3 is 14 amino acids. The V gene lost 7 bases and the J gene lost 2 bases, with 14 bases spanning the gap.

This clone was seen only once. This sequence joins TRBV12-3 or TRBV12-4 and TRBJ2-3; D gene uncertain. With 3 bases removed from V and 4 bases from J, the gap between germline ends came to 8 bases. The CDR3 consists of 13 residues. The CDR3 nucleotides read TGTGCCAGCAGTTTGCAGATTCCAGATACGCAGTATTTT. Protein: CASSLQIPDTQYF.

The sample holds a few counts of this clone. This CDR3 is CASSYTGTAGNTIYF. The DNA for the CDR3 is TGTGCCAGCAGCTATACAGGGACGGCTGGAAACACCATATATTTT. V usage is TRBV9 and J usage is TRBJ1-3; D is perhaps TRBD1 (6 bases). Looked up from germline, CDR1 is SGDLS and CDR2 is YYNGEE. The V end was cut by 4 bases, the J end by 2 bases, with 13 bases between. The length of the CDR3 is 15 residues.